The 4 T cell receptor beta chains in this list originate from one sample, sequenced in a study of response to subunit inactivated influenza vaccine (dated by TCRdb to the late 2010s). Libraries came from RT-PCR. TCRdb records Illumina HiSeq 2500 as the sequencer. TCRdb reran the public reads through fastp at Q25 and MiXCR, keeping productive beta chains. Under each unique CDR3 protein, matching rows form one entry showing the most common genes and DNA. In all, the sample holds about 540,000 distinct CDR3 sequences, and around a quarter of those were seen once. Roughly 2.8% of the sample is in the top ten clones. These records were also assigned to another study, of T cells expressing NK-cell markers. From the second report: TCR beta cDNA libraries were made by 5'RACE template switching that added a universal primer site and unique molecular identifiers.

The input for sequencing was CD4+ T cells sorted from PBMCs, taken 11 to 12 days after vaccination. The receptors shown here come from a man aged 45-65 years who received an inactivated influenza vaccine. Donor details come from another sample of the same person, matched by shared clones.

The rearrangement joins TRBV5-1 to TRBJ1-4; 7 bases are a match to TRBD1. J was trimmed by 5 bases and V by 2 bases; bases with no gene match: 6. This CDR3 has 15 residues. CDR1 and CDR2 (germline): SGHRS, YFSETQ. In DNA, the CDR3 is TGCGCCAGCAGCTTACAGGGGACAGAAAATGAAAAACTGTTTTTT. Its protein product is CASSLQGTENEKLFF.

The chain employs TRBV2 and TRBJ1-5; D call uncertain. CDR1 is SNHLY and CDR2 is FYNNEI in the germline V gene. The V end was cut by 8 bases, the J end by 4 bases, with 15 bases between. This CDR3 region has 14 residues. CDR3 DNA sequence: TGTGCCAGCGGTGGAACAGCCCCGAATCAGCCCCAGCATTTT. It is translated as CASGGTAPNQPQHF.

This clonotype has just a few counts. The V and J genes are TRBV20-1 and TRBJ2-7; D perhaps matches TRBD2 (6 bases). The ends were cut back, 3 bases at V and 1 base at J, with 16 bases in the middle. Germline loops: CDR1 DFQATT, CDR2 SNEGSKA (reference sequence). The CDR3 is 15 amino acids. CDR3 region: CSARDPGLMSYEQYF. The DNA for the CDR3 is TGCAGTGCTAGGGACCCGGGACTTATGTCCTACGAGCAGTACTTC.

This clonotype was seen a handful of times. The V and J genes are TRBV6-1 and TRBJ1-1; a weak D match, TRBD1 (5 bases). V dropped 6 bases and J dropped 3 bases, with 17 bases sitting between them. The CDR3 covers 15 residues. Germline V CDR1 and CDR2: MNHNS, SASEGT. DNA of the CDR3: TGTGCCAGCAGCTCCTTGGGAGGGGTGTACACTGAAGCTTTCTTT. It translates to CASSSLGGVYTEAFF.